The source of this T cell receptor beta chain is a study of blood T cell repertoires in COVID-19. As handled by the study authors: Counts of nucleated cells, estimated from reference gene primer amplification, were obtained. Assay: immunoSEQ multiplex PCR; the TCRdb copy retains only in-frame clones and omits some. V, J and clone size derive from that table, while D and trimming were established from the DNA sequence. The sample consists of approximately 400,000 clones, approximately 89% of them appearing once. This CDR3 has 11 amino acids. The germline V gene has CDR1 SEHNR and CDR2 FQNEAQ (reference sequence). With 5 bases removed from V and 11 bases from J, the gap between germline ends came to 12 bases.

The chain links TRBV7-9 to TRBJ1-1, with a tentative D call TRBD1 (6 bases). Sequencing used PBMCs or T cells enriched from blood (not recorded which). The TCR comes from a man aged 30 to 39 who had recovered from COVID-19. The CDR3 region has the DNA TGTGCCAGCAGCCAACAGGGTCCCGCTTTCTTT. This encodes CASSQQGPAFF. The whole variable domain, filled in from reference TRBV7-9 and TRBJ1-1, reads DTGVSQNPRHKITKRGQNVTFRCDPISEHNRLYWYRQTLGQGPEFLTYFQNEAQLEKSRLLSDRFSAERPKGSFSTLEIQRTEQGDSAMYLCASSQQGPAFFGQGTRLTVV.